This TCR beta chain was observed in a study of cytomegalovirus exposure and HLA in healthy donors. The table came from immunoSEQ multiplex PCR; TCRdb's copy has only in-frame clones and leaves some out. The data hold about 350,000 clones, with roughly 87% observed a single time. CDR3 size: 15 residues. Germline V CDR1 and CDR2: SGHAT, FQNNGV. Trimming removed 1 base from V and 4 bases from J, with 10 bases in between. This chain connects TRBV11-2 to TRBJ2-2, with D possibly TRBD1 on 5 matching bases. The specimen sequenced was PBMCs. The TCR sequence derives from a woman aged 25 to 39 in good health and CMV-seropositive. This CDR3 reads CASSLGRVGTGELFF. CDR3 DNA: TGTGCCAGCAGCTTAGGCAGGGTAGGCACCGGGGAGCTGTTTTTT. The variable domain in full, with the rest retrieved from reference TRBV11-2 and TRBJ2-2, is EAGVAQSPRYKIIEKRQSVAFWCNPISGHATLYWYQQILGQGPKLLIQFQNNGVVDDSQLPKDRFSAERLKGVDSTLKIQPAKLEDSAVYLCASSLGRVGTGELFFGEGSRLTVL.